These 22 T cell receptor beta chains originate from one sample sequenced in a study of blood T cells in healthy people across ages. It was with a sample-barcoded 5' primer and a J-beta primer mix that a second PCR of roughly 7 to 12 cycles was run. TCRdb independently ran MiXCR on the 5' RACE reads; one entry per CDR3 protein. Altogether 850,000 to 1,100,000 distinct CDR3 sequences are present, roughly two fifths being singletons, with the ten largest covering 13%. Sample: blood. The receptors originated from a man aged 18 to 30 in good health.

This clonotype came up many times. The chain couples TRBV4-3 to TRBJ2-7; D is uncertain. Trimming took 0 bases from V and 4 from J, leaving 10 bases between them. Germline assignment: CDR1 LGHNA and CDR2 YSLEER. The CDR3 runs to 14 residues. For the CDR3, the DNA is TGCGCCAGCAGCCAAGAGCAGGTTGGGTACGAGCAGTACTTC. Translating it yields CASSQEQVGYEQYF.

The chain joins TRBV20-1 to TRBJ2-1, with D perhaps assigned TRBD1 or TRBD2 (7 bases each). The CDR3 has 11 residues. Germline V gene sequence: CDR1 DFQATT, CDR2 SNEGSKA (reference sequence). The V end lost 3 bases, the J end lost 14 bases, and 14 bases lay between the germline ends. DNA of the CDR3: TGCAGTGCTAGTCAGGGGGGGGGGAAGTTCTTC. Translating gives CSASQGGGKFF.

The sample holds a few counts of this clonotype. The chain is built from TRBV20-1 and TRBJ1-6; unclear D gene. Germline V gives CDR1 DFQATT, CDR2 SNEGSKA (reference sequence). V was trimmed by 3 bases and J by 0 bases, leaving 9 bases between them. The CDR3 sequence is 15 residues long. The CDR3 sequence: CSAREQSSYNSPLHF. The CDR3 DNA follows: TGCAGTGCTAGGGAGCAGAGCTCCTATAATTCACCCCTCCACTTT.

This clonotype was counted between two and nine times. The CDR3 reads CAISQVEYGYTF. CDR3 coding DNA: TGTGCCATCTCCCAAGTCGAATATGGCTACACCTTC. The V gene is TRBV6-2 or TRBV6-3, the J gene TRBJ1-2, with no clear D. CDR1 is MNHEY, CDR2 SVGEGT, per germline. The CDR3 length is 12 residues. V lost 10 bases and J lost 5, with 14 bases in between.

V and J are TRBV9 and TRBJ2-1; D could derive from TRBD1 or TRBD2 (5 bases each). V was clipped by 0 bases and J by 3 bases, with 13 bases between them. CDR3 size: 16 residues. CDR1 is SGDLS, CDR2 YYNGEE, per germline. This CDR3 reads CASSVEGRDDYNEQFF. As DNA, the CDR3 is TGTGCCAGCAGCGTAGAGGGACGGGATGACTACAATGAGCAGTTCTTC.

This sequence joins TRBV4-2 and TRBJ2-3, with D maybe TRBD2 (6 bases). Trimming took off 0 bases at V and 3 bases at J, with 19 bases between the two ends. This CDR3 spans 18 amino acids. Germline V CDR1 and CDR2: LGHNA, YNFKEQ. The CDR3 DNA reads as TGTGCCAGCAGCCAAGACCTTCGCGGAGGGGACGGTACAGATACGCAGTATTTT. Its protein product is CASSQDLRGGDGTDTQYF.

The chain carries TRBV6-6 and TRBJ2-7; 7 bases are a match to TRBD2. Germline V lookup: CDR1 MNHNY, CDR2 SVGAGI (reference sequence). CDR3 size: 15 residues. V was pared by 5 bases and J by 7 bases, with 14 bases of the junction left unmatched. As DNA, the CDR3 is TGTGCCAGCAGTGAGCTAGCGGAACCTATTATTGAGCAGTACTTC. Translating it yields CASSELAEPIIEQYF.

The gene calls are TRBV7-9 and TRBJ2-5; D remains unclear. The CDR3 is 12 amino acids. The V end lost 0 bases, the J end lost 11 bases, and 10 bases lay between the germline ends. From germline, CDR1 is SEHNR and CDR2 FQNEAQ (reference sequence). In DNA form, the CDR3 reads TGTGCCAGCAGCTTAGCGGAGTTGGAGCAGTACTTC. This encodes CASSLAELEQYF.

The V and J genes are TRBV5-5 and TRBJ2-1; D might be TRBD1 (8 bases). Trimming removed 4 bases at V and 5 bases at J, with 22 bases between. Per the germline V gene, CDR1 is SGHKS and CDR2 is YYEKEE (reference sequence). The CDR3 has 17 amino acids. The CDR3 sequence is CASSHEAGQVFDNEQFF. CDR3 DNA: TGTGCCAGCAGCCATGAAGCGGGACAGGTGTTTGACAATGAGCAGTTCTTC.

This clonotype was recorded at least ten times. The chain employs TRBV29-1 and TRBJ2-1; D not certain. Trimming took off 3 bases at V and 2 bases at J, with 8 bases between the two ends. Germline assignment: CDR1 SQVTM and CDR2 ANQGSEA. The CDR3 is 13 amino acids. The CDR3 loop is CSVDRATYNEQFF. The DNA of the CDR3 is TGCAGCGTTGATAGAGCGACCTACAATGAGCAGTTCTTC.

The chain links TRBV5-6 to TRBJ2-7, with 7 nucleotides matching TRBD1. CDR3 length: 16 residues. V trimming: 4 bases; J trimming: 9 bases; junction bases outside the gene matches: 19. Germline CDR1 SGHDT, CDR2 YYEEEE. This CDR3 reads CASSPSTGTDLNVQYF. CDR3 nucleotides: TGTGCCAGCAGCCCATCTACCGGGACAGACTTAAATGTGCAGTACTTC.

The chain couples TRBV11-2 to TRBJ2-5; D possibly corresponds to TRBD1 (6 bases). The CDR3 spans 14 residues. The V gene's germline CDR1 is SGHAT and CDR2 FQNNGV. Trimming removed 3 bases from V and 11 bases from J, with 19 bases in between. DNA of the CDR3: TGTGCCAGCAGCTTCCCAGGGGAAATCCATGAGCAGTACTTC. Its protein is CASSFPGEIHEQYF. Together with reference TRBV11-2 and TRBJ2-5, the CDR3 gives the full variable domain: EAGVAQSPRYKIIEKRQSVAFWCNPISGHATLYWYQQILGQGPKLLIQFQNNGVVDDSQLPKDRFSAERLKGVDSTLKIQPAKLEDSAVYLCASSFPGEIHEQYFGPGTRLLVL.

The chain joins TRBV4-1 to TRBJ2-3; D remains unclear. V dropped 0 bases and J dropped 0 bases, with 13 bases sitting between them. This CDR3 is 17 amino acids long. Germline V lookup: CDR1 MGHRA, CDR2 YSYEKL. The CDR3 region has the DNA TGCGCCAGCAGCCAAGATAAAAGGGCAGCTAGCACAGATACGCAGTATTTT. Amino acids: CASSQDKRAASTDTQYF.

V gene TRBV20-1 combines with J gene TRBJ2-5; D uncertain. The CDR3 length is 11 residues. The V and J ends lost 6 bases and 4 bases respectively, with 9 bases between them. Per the germline V gene, CDR1 is DFQATT and CDR2 is SNEGSKA (reference sequence). CDR3 protein: CSAGPGETQYF. For the CDR3, the DNA is TGCAGTGCCGGACCTGGAGAGACCCAGTACTTC.

This clonotype appeared a few times. The rearrangement uses TRBV6-1 and TRBJ1-4; D is unclear. Germline CDR1 and CDR2: MNHNS and SASEGT. The V and J ends lost 5 bases and 7 bases respectively, with 14 bases between them. This CDR3 is 14 amino acids long. The DNA of the CDR3 is TGTGCCAGCAGTCCGCCTCCTGCGGGTGAAAAACTGTTTTTT. Translating gives CASSPPPAGEKLFF.

This clonotype has a handful of counts. The V call is TRBV5-1, the J call TRBJ2-3; maybe TRBD1 (6 bases). The CDR3 has 16 residues. V dropped 5 bases and J dropped 2 bases, with 18 bases sitting between them. Germline CDR1 reads SGHRS; CDR2 reads YFSETQ. CDR3 loop: CASRSLTDRNTDTQYF. CDR3 nucleotide sequence: TGCGCCAGCAGGTCCTTAACGGACAGAAACACAGATACGCAGTATTTT.

As concerns this clonotype: This may be a read error: a much more frequent sequence differs by one nucleotide. The chain is built from TRBV7-8 and TRBJ2-3; 8 bases line up with TRBD1. Germline V CDR1 and CDR2: SGHVS, FQNEAQ. This CDR3 spans 16 amino acids. The CDR3 nucleotides read TGTACCAGCAGCTTAGGGACAGGCTTAAGCACAGATACGCAGTATTTT. Protein sequence: CTSSLGTGLSTDTQYF.

The rearrangement joins TRBV9 to TRBJ2-3; D is unclear. Trimming removed 1 base from V and 5 bases from J, with 11 bases in between. This CDR3 has 14 residues. CDR1 and CDR2 from the germline V gene are SGDLS and YYNGEE. The CDR3 DNA reads TGTGCCAGCAGCGTAAGATCGATCGGAGATACGCAGTATTTT. It codes for CASSVRSIGDTQYF.

This sequence joins TRBV20-1 and TRBJ2-5; tentatively, D is TRBD1 or TRBD2 (5 bases each). V was pared by 0 bases and J by 11 bases, with 19 bases between. The CDR3 spans 14 residues. Germline V gene lookup returns CDR1 DFQATT and CDR2 SNEGSKA (reference sequence). The CDR3 sequence is CSARDPKGSNEQYF. In DNA form, the CDR3 reads TGCAGTGCTAGAGATCCGAAGGGGAGCAATGAGCAGTACTTC.

This clonotype was detected a few times. This chain joins TRBV20-1 and TRBJ1-2, with D possibly TRBD1 on 5 matching bases. V shed 2 bases and J shed 8 bases, with 12 bases lying between them. This CDR3 is 12 amino acids long. Germline V lookup: CDR1 DFQATT, CDR2 SNEGSKA (reference sequence). CDR3 coding DNA: TGCAGTGCTAGAACCGAGGGGCAGGGCTACACCTTC. It specifies CSARTEGQGYTF.

This chain links TRBV20-1 with TRBJ2-1; perhaps TRBD1 as D (6 bases). The CDR3 length is 12 residues. Trimming removed 6 bases at V and 9 bases at J, with 15 bases between. Germline lookup yields CDR1 DFQATT and CDR2 SNEGSKA (reference sequence). DNA for the CDR3: TGCAGTGCCGAAAAACAGGGTACTGAGCAGTTCTTC. It is translated as CSAEKQGTEQFF.

Worth noting for this clonotype: One base away lies a much larger clone, so this may be a sequencing read error. V and J are TRBV6-2 or TRBV6-3 and TRBJ2-4; possible D gene TRBD2, 6 bases. Germline V gene sequence: CDR1 MNHEY, CDR2 SVGEGT. The CDR3 is made up of 12 amino acids. V lost 4 bases and J 5 bases, leaving 6 bases between the germline ends. The CDR3 here is CASSWGENIQYF. CDR3 DNA sequence: TGTGCCAGCAGTTGGGGGGAAAACATTCAGTACTTC.